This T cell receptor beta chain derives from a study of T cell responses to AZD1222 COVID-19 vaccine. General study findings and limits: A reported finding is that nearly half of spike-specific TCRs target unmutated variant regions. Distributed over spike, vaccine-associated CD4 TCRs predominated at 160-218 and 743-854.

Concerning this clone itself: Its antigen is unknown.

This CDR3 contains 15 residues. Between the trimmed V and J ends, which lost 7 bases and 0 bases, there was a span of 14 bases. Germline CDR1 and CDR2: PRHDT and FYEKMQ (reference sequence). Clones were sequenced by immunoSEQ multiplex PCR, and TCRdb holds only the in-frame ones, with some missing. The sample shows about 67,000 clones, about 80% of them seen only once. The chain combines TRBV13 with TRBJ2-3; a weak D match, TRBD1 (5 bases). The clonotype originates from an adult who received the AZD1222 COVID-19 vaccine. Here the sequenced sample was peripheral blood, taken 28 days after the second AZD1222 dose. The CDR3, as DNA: TGTGCCAGCACGGCTTGGGGCTCTAGCACAGATACGCAGTATTTT. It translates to CASTAWGSSTDTQYF. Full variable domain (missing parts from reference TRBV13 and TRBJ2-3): AAGVIQSPRHLIKEKRETATLKCYPIPRHDTVYWYQQGPGQDPQFLISFYEKMQSDKGSIPDRFSAQQFSDYHSELNMSSLELGDSALYFCASTAWGSSTDTQYFGPGTRLTVL.